A selection of T cell receptor beta chains follows, all from one sample in a study of T cell changes during pregnancy in multiple sclerosis. The protocol was immunoSEQ multiplex PCR, while the TCRdb copy is restricted to in-frame clones and leaves out a portion. The sample consists of about 50,000 clones, about 91% of them appearing once. The sequencing here drew on CD8+ T cells from peripheral blood mononuclear cells, taken after pregnancy. These receptors all stem from a female donor with multiple sclerosis, enrolled in a pregnancy study. The CDR3 runs from the conserved cysteine through the conserved F or W. Fields, in order: J gene, D gene, clone size, V gene, CDR3 protein, CDR3 DNA. The D gene is left open where the match is weak. Expanded clones get a size class; other rows say once, few or many, or leave the size out.

J: TRBJ2-1; D: NA; size: NA; V: TRBV2; CDR3: CASSERTLSYNEQFF; DNA: TGTGCCAGCAGTGAGAGGACACTATCCTACAATGAGCAGTTCTTC
J: TRBJ2-2; D: NA; size: NA; V: TRBV30; CDR3: CASDRTTGELFF; DNA: TGTGCCTCGGACAGAACAACCGGGGAGCTGTTTTTT
J: TRBJ2-7; D: NA; size: NA; V: TRBV2; CDR3: CASSELGSSYEQYF; DNA: TGTGCCAGCAGTGAACTGGGGAGCTCCTACGAGCAGTACTTC
J: TRBJ2-7; D: TRBD1; size: NA; V: TRBV7-9; CDR3: CASSLGTGYYEQYF; DNA: TGTGCCAGCAGCTTAGGGACAGGGTACTACGAGCAGTACTTC
J: TRBJ1-2; D: TRBD1; size: NA; V: TRBV9; CDR3: CASSGQGVGYTF; DNA: TGTGCCAGCAGCGGACAGGGAGTTGGCTACACCTTC
J: TRBJ2-7; D: NA; size: once; V: TRBV10-1; CDR3: CATTVPYEQYF; DNA: TGCGCCACCACAGTCCCCTACGAGCAGTACTTC
J: TRBJ1-1; D: NA; size: NA; V: TRBV6-5; CDR3: CASRGAGSMNTEAFF; DNA: TGTGCCAGCAGGGGGGCAGGGAGCATGAACACTGAAGCTTTCTTT
J: TRBJ2-1; D: TRBD2; size: NA; V: TRBV5-5; CDR3: CASSLSRTSGLSYNEQFF; DNA: TGTGCCAGCAGCTTGAGTAGGACTAGCGGGCTCTCCTACAATGAGCAGTTCTTC
J: TRBJ2-2; D: TRBD2; size: NA; V: TRBV30; CDR3: CALEYLGTTLNTGELFF; DNA: TGTGCCCTGGAGTATCTTGGGACTACCTTGAACACCGGGGAGCTGTTTTTT
J: TRBJ2-5; D: NA; size: NA; V: TRBV7-9; CDR3: CASSFRQDTQETQYF; DNA: TGTGCCAGCAGCTTCAGACAGGACACCCAAGAGACCCAGTACTTC
J: TRBJ1-1; D: TRBD1; size: NA; V: TRBV30; CDR3: CAWSQGAWAKNTEAFF; DNA: TGTGCCTGGTCACAGGGGGCGTGGGCGAAGAACACTGAAGCTTTCTTT
J: TRBJ2-3; D: NA; size: NA; V: TRBV6-5; CDR3: CASSYLHRQSGTQYF; DNA: TGTGCCAGCAGTTACCTGCATAGGCAGTCGGGTACGCAGTATTTT
J: TRBJ1-1; D: NA; size: NA; V: TRBV13; CDR3: CASSLPRGGETEAFF; DNA: TGTGCCAGCAGCTTACCCAGGGGAGGGGAAACTGAAGCTTTCTTT
J: TRBJ2-7; D: TRBD1; size: NA; V: TRBV11-2; CDR3: CASSTNQGANSYEQYF; DNA: TGTGCCAGCAGCACCAACCAGGGGGCGAACTCCTACGAGCAGTACTTC
J: TRBJ2-2; D: TRBD2; size: NA; V: TRBV27; CDR3: CASSSESGSGTGELFF; DNA: TGTGCCAGCAGTTCCGAAAGCGGGAGCGGCACCGGGGAGCTGTTTTTT
J: TRBJ2-7; D: TRBD2; size: NA; V: TRBV5-1; CDR3: CASSPHGLADSYEQYF; DNA: TGCGCCAGCAGCCCCCATGGACTAGCGGATTCCTACGAGCAGTACTTC
J: TRBJ2-3; D: TRBD2; size: NA; V: TRBV9; CDR3: CASSALTSGATDTQYF; DNA: TGTGCCAGCAGCGCCCTGACTAGCGGCGCCACAGATACGCAGTATTTT
J: TRBJ1-2; D: NA; size: NA; V: TRBV2; CDR3: CASSERGTYLPNYGYTF; DNA: TGTGCCAGCAGTGAAAGGGGGACGTACCTCCCTAACTATGGCTACACCTTC
J: TRBJ2-7; D: TRBD1; size: NA; V: TRBV27; CDR3: CASMGQGAVHEQYF; DNA: TGTGCCAGCATGGGACAGGGTGCTGTCCACGAGCAGTACTTC
J: TRBJ1-6; D: NA; size: once; V: TRBV6-1; CDR3: CASHRGGNYNSPLHF; DNA: TGTGCCAGCCACCGGGGTGGTAACTATAATTCACCCCTCCACTTT
J: TRBJ1-4; D: TRBD1; size: NA; V: TRBV27; CDR3: CASSLGQGGEKLFF; DNA: TGTGCCAGCAGTTTGGGACAGGGCGGTGAAAAACTGTTTTTT
J: TRBJ2-7; D: TRBD2; size: NA; V: TRBV10-3; CDR3: CAISRDYPSEQYF; DNA: TGTGCCATCAGTAGGGACTACCCCAGCGAGCAGTACTTC
J: TRBJ2-1; D: NA; size: NA; V: TRBV25-1; CDR3: CASSEATAYNEQFF; DNA: TGTGCCAGCAGTGAGGCTACAGCTTACAATGAGCAGTTCTTC
J: TRBJ1-2; D: TRBD1; size: NA; V: TRBV27; CDR3: CASSLGQGAGYTF; DNA: TGTGCCAGCAGTTTGGGACAGGGTGCAGGCTACACCTTC
J: TRBJ2-1; D: TRBD2; size: once; V: TRBV19; CDR3: CASSIPTSGSPSYNEQFF; DNA: TGTGCCAGTAGTATCCCTACTAGCGGGAGTCCCTCCTACAATGAGCAGTTCTTC
J: TRBJ1-2; D: NA; size: NA; V: TRBV19; CDR3: CAVGGTYGYTF; DNA: TGTGCCGTCGGAGGGACCTATGGCTACACCTTC
J: TRBJ2-1; D: NA; size: NA; V: TRBV19; CDR3: CASSISLPPYNEQFF; DNA: TGTGCCAGTAGTATTTCCCTACCCCCTTACAATGAGCAGTTCTTC
J: TRBJ1-6; D: TRBD1; size: NA; V: TRBV7-9; CDR3: CASSLVQGAGYSPLHF; DNA: TGTGCCAGCAGCTTAGTCCAGGGGGCTGGTTATTCACCCCTCCACTTT
J: TRBJ2-1; D: NA; size: once; V: TRBV6-5; CDR3: CASRPSIVNEQFF; DNA: TGTGCCAGCAGGCCTTCAATAGTCAATGAGCAGTTCTTC
J: TRBJ2-5; D: NA; size: NA; V: TRBV7-9; CDR3: CASSSRVAAQETQYF; DNA: TGTGCCAGCAGTTCTAGGGTAGCGGCCCAAGAGACCCAGTACTTC
J: TRBJ1-1; D: TRBD1; size: NA; V: TRBV19; CDR3: CASSLLTGATEAFF; DNA: TGTGCCAGTAGTCTCCTGACAGGGGCCACTGAAGCTTTCTTT
J: TRBJ2-1; D: NA; size: NA; V: TRBV6-5; CDR3: CASSLGEGNEQFF; DNA: TGTGCCAGCAGCCTGGGTGAGGGCAATGAGCAGTTCTTC
J: TRBJ1-1; D: NA; size: once; V: TRBV19; CDR3: CASSEQGNTEAFF; DNA: TGTGCCAGTAGTGAACAGGGGAACACTGAAGCTTTCTTT
J: TRBJ1-2; D: NA; size: NA; V: TRBV5-1; CDR3: CASSLATATFYDYGYTF; DNA: TGCGCCAGCAGCTTGGCGACAGCCACCTTTTATGACTATGGCTACACCTTC
J: TRBJ2-7; D: TRBD2; size: NA; V: TRBV19; CDR3: CASSMGGVINEQYF; DNA: TGTGCCAGTAGTATGGGAGGGGTCATCAACGAGCAGTACTTC
J: TRBJ2-1; D: NA; size: NA; V: TRBV5-4; CDR3: CASSLGRGRGNEQFF; DNA: TGTGCCAGCAGCTTGGGGCGGGGTAGGGGCAATGAGCAGTTCTTC
J: TRBJ2-7; D: NA; size: NA; V: TRBV10-3; CDR3: CAIRQGYEQYF; DNA: TGTGCCATCAGACAGGGCTACGAGCAGTACTTC
J: TRBJ2-2; D: TRBD1; size: NA; V: TRBV7-9; CDR3: CASSSSRTGLNTGELFF; DNA: TGTGCCAGCAGCTCCTCTCGGACAGGCTTGAACACCGGGGAGCTGTTTTTT
J: TRBJ2-7; D: TRBD1; size: NA; V: TRBV27; CDR3: CASSYYRGYEQYF; DNA: TGTGCCAGCAGTTATTACAGGGGATACGAGCAGTACTTC
J: TRBJ1-5; D: TRBD1; size: NA; V: TRBV7-3; CDR3: CASSLIGTGGNQPQHF; DNA: TGTGCCAGCAGCCTAATAGGGACAGGGGGGAATCAGCCCCAGCATTTT
J: TRBJ2-7; D: TRBD1; size: NA; V: TRBV29-1; CDR3: CSVPLRTGDPYEQYF; DNA: TGCAGCGTACCTCTGAGGACAGGGGATCCCTACGAGCAGTACTTC
J: TRBJ1-1; D: NA; size: NA; V: TRBV25-1; CDR3: CATSAGGTNTEAFF; DNA: TGTGCCACCAGTGCCGGCGGGACGAACACTGAAGCTTTCTTT
J: TRBJ1-2; D: NA; size: NA; V: TRBV5-1; CDR3: CASSFLTGVEYGYTF; DNA: TGCGCCAGCAGCTTTCTCACCGGGGTTGAATATGGCTACACCTTC
J: TRBJ2-3; D: NA; size: NA; V: TRBV7-6; CDR3: CASSLVGNAPDTQYF; DNA: TGTGCCAGCAGCTTAGTCGGTAACGCCCCAGATACGCAGTATTTT